This TCR beta chain was sequenced in a study of radiation and T cells in renal cell carcinoma (dated by TCRdb to the early 2020s). Background on the whole study: Samples came from a clinical trial, in which primary renal cell carcinomas received 15 Gy stereotactic body radiation therapy followed by nephrectomy 4 weeks later. In total, about 53 samples, comprising some 25 tumors and 27 peripheral blood samples, were subjected to TCR beta sequencing. In the roughly 49 samples combined, several million unique CDR3 nucleotide sequences were found, encoding 2,658,974 unique CDR3 amino acid sequences. The research as a whole found: Tracking of blood repertoire dynamics stopped at about 4 weeks after treatment, with no follow-up past that point. An increase in top tumor clonotypes in blood was observed from baseline to 2 weeks post-radiation, followed by contraction by 4 weeks, which was taken to suggest transient expansion of tumor-resident clones. With a single-armed trial design, the study had no way to address how radiation dose or scheduling affects the TCR repertoire. Because pretreatment tumor biopsies were not available, the study could not determine whether clonotypes were already present within the tumor at baseline.

The time point label for this specimen denotes: blood 2 weeks post-SBRT. What the treatment or condition label conveys for this sample: 15 Gy SBRT to primary tumor, nephrectomy 4 weeks later. To follow tumor-enriched clonotypes, peripheral blood was collected serially from radiation-treated patients at baseline and again at 2 weeks and 4 weeks after SBRT. Renal cell carcinoma with clear cell pathology was present in all patients. Genomic DNA for TCR sequencing was prepared using the QIAamp DNA Blood Mini Kit (Qiagen). Samples were included in the analyses only if all quality control checks were passed. The immunoSEQ kit was used, according to the manufacturer's recommendations, to generate TCR beta libraries from genomic DNA. To prepare the libraries, a first multiplex PCR with proprietary primers was run, followed by a second PCR that added unique barcodes, and a bead cleanup was done after each round. A positive control reaction and a negative control reaction, both provided in the kit, were run with every batch of samples. The final libraries underwent checking on an Agilent 4200 TapeStation D1000 ScreenTape, volumetric pooling, and quantification by qPCR. Sequencing ran on an Illumina NextSeq500 with a MidOutput 150-cycle cartridge, using 156 Read1 and 15 Index1 cycles with kit custom primers. The pooled library was loaded at 0.95 to 1 pM, with an approximately 21% PhiX control spiked in. The original methods were these. The vendor-processed data were analyzed in R, and a clonotype was defined as all T cells that share the same CDR3 nucleotide sequence. For clone abundance analyses, frequencies were normalized to the 10,000 most abundant clones in each sample. Public T cell clones, which averaged fewer than five per sample, were excluded before analysis. A difference in abundance of at least 32-fold between compartments was used to define tumor-enriched and baseline blood-enriched clonotypes. A beta-binomial differential abundance model was applied to find clonotypes that expanded or contracted between blood time points. Tumor-blood repertoire similarity was measured with the Baroni-Urbani and Buser coefficient, and groups were compared using two-tailed Wilcoxon tests in R. In its TCRdb copy, this immuneACCESS table keeps in-frame sequences only and misses some clones. Where compared with another copy, unresolved V genes explain less than half of these, and the others have no known cause. The V and J calls and the clone size are those of that table, but D and trimming were determined from the DNA. Recorded for this sample are roughly 120,000 clones; over 75% of them occurred a single time. The ten top clones hold 1.9% of the sample.

Measured from the cysteine to the phenylalanine, the CDR3 is 15 residues long. Just CDR3 DNA is preserved here, 45 bases in frame from base 1. Relative to germline, V is missing 7 bases and J is missing 4 bases, with 7 bases of the junction outside any gene match. CDR1 LNHDA and CDR2 SQIVND were looked up in the germline V gene (reference sequence). Of note for this clone: The antigen it binds to is not known. Base qualities were left out, and no much larger clone turns up one base away.

The sequencing here drew on blood, taken from a patient whose treatment included radiotherapy and nephrectomy. The V and J genes are TRBV19 and TRBJ2-5; 12 nucleotides in the junction match TRBD2. This receptor was obtained from a woman aged 60-75 years with renal cell carcinoma. The nucleotides read TGTGCCAGTATGCTAGCGGGGGGGACTAGAGAGACCCAGTACTTC. Its protein reads: CASMLAGGTRETQYF.